These 13 T cell receptor beta chains were sequenced from one sample in a study of shared clonotypes between healthy human individuals. TCRdb keeps only in-frame clones here, not all; method: immunoSEQ multiplex PCR. The table records approximately 600,000 clones, approximately 96% of them present only once. Naivety among CD8 cells was defined by CD45RO negativity and positive CCR7 selection, thereby excluding terminally differentiated effector memory CD45RA+ cells. The sequenced sample consisted of naive CD8+ T cells sorted from blood. Receptor source: a woman under 40 in good health.

The J gene is TRBJ2-3, the V gene TRBV19; D remains ambiguous. Germline CDR1 LNHDA, CDR2 SQIVND (reference sequence). The CDR3 extends over 15 amino acids. V was shortened by 3 bases and J by 0 bases, with 10 bases between the two germline ends. In DNA form, the CDR3 reads TGTGCCAGTAGTATTACCCCATATAGCACAGATACGCAGTATTTT. Its protein product is CASSITPYSTDTQYF.

Details on this clone: The same CDR3 can be traced to other DNA sequences in this sample. The chain is built from TRBV28 and TRBJ2-5; D unclear. The germline V gene encodes CDR1 MDHEN and CDR2 SYDVKM. V lost 2 bases, J lost 5 bases, and 3 bases lay in between. This CDR3 spans 11 amino acids. As DNA, the CDR3 is TGTGCCAGCAGTTTACTTGAGACCCAGTACTTC. It is translated as CASSLLETQYF.

V and J are TRBV29-1 and TRBJ1-3; no definite D call. Trimming took off 5 bases at V and 0 bases at J, with 11 bases between the two ends. This CDR3 is built from 14 residues. Looked up from germline, CDR1 is SQVTM and CDR2 is ANQGSEA. The CDR3 here is CSVFTDYSGNTIYF. The CDR3 region has the DNA TGCAGCGTTTTTACCGATTACTCTGGAAACACCATATATTTT.

This chain connects TRBV7-9 to TRBJ1-3; TRBD1 matches 7 bases. Germline lookup yields CDR1 SEHNR and CDR2 FQNEAQ (reference sequence). The CDR3 is 15 residues long. After removal of 5 bases from V and 7 bases from J, the junction contained 11 bases not matched to a gene. The CDR3 bases are TGTGCCAGCAGCCTAGGGACAGTTCTCCTCAACACCATATATTTT. Protein product: CASSLGTVLLNTIYF.

The chain recombines TRBV4-1 with TRBJ2-1, with D perhaps assigned TRBD1 or TRBD2 (5 bases each). Trimming took 7 bases from V and 5 from J, leaving 24 bases between them. The germline V gene has CDR1 MGHRA and CDR2 YSYEKL. This CDR3 region has 17 residues. The CDR3 spells CASKTTHLGEIDNEQFF. The CDR3, as DNA: TGCGCCAGCAAAACGACCCACTTGGGGGAGATTGACAATGAGCAGTTCTTC.

This rearrangement joins TRBV27 to TRBJ1-2, with D hard to call. Germline lookup yields CDR1 MNHEY and CDR2 SMNVEV (reference sequence). V dropped 4 bases and J dropped 6 bases, with 9 bases sitting between them. This CDR3 spans 12 amino acids. CDR3 residues: CASSSPSDGYTF. As DNA, the CDR3 is TGTGCCAGCAGTTCTCCCAGTGATGGCTACACCTTC.

V is TRBV15 and J is TRBJ1-5; the D gene is possibly TRBD1 (6 bases). Trimming took 3 bases from V and 12 from J, leaving 12 bases between them. This CDR3 spans 12 amino acids. The germline V gene encodes CDR1 LNHNV and CDR2 YYDKDF (reference sequence). In nucleotides, the CDR3 is TGTGCCACCAGCAGCGGGGTACAGGGCCAGCATTTT. Encoded protein: CATSSGVQGQHF. The entire variable domain, with the rest obtained from reference TRBV15 and TRBJ1-5, is as follows: DAMVIQNPRYQVTQFGKPVTLSCSQTLNHNVMYWYQQKSSQAPKLLFHYYDKDFNNEADTPDNFQSRRPNTSFCFLDIRSPGLGDTAMYLCATSSGVQGQHFGDGTRLSIL.

V gene TRBV30 combines with J gene TRBJ2-7; 9 nucleotides agree with TRBD2. The CDR3 covers 15 residues. Germline CDR1 GTSNPN, CDR2 SVGIG (reference sequence). V was clipped by 3 bases and J by 2 bases; unmatched bases: 8. The DNA of the CDR3 is TGTGCCTGGAGAAGGGGGGCTAGCGGGACCTACGAGCAGTACTTC. It is translated as CAWRRGASGTYEQYF.

The chain joins TRBV19 to TRBJ1-3; 7 bases are a match to TRBD1. With V trimmed by 6 bases and J by 7 bases, 9 bases remained unmatched. This CDR3 comprises 14 residues. From germline, CDR1 is LNHDA and CDR2 SQIVND (reference sequence). The CDR3 DNA reads TGTGCCAGTAGCCCGGGACAGCCGTGGAACACCATATATTTT. Translated, it gives CASSPGQPWNTIYF.

This chain uses TRBV18 with TRBJ2-7; 11 bases align to TRBD2. CDR1 is KGHSH, CDR2 LQKENI, per germline. CDR3 size: 14 residues. After removal of 4 bases from V and 3 bases from J, the junction contained 2 bases not matched to a gene. The CDR3 reads CASSLGTSGYEQYF. The CDR3 region has the DNA TGTGCCAGCTCACTAGGGACTAGCGGCTACGAGCAGTACTTC.

The chain recombines TRBV4-1 with TRBJ2-4; D gene uncertain. From germline, CDR1 is MGHRA and CDR2 YSYEKL. The V gene lost 5 bases and the J gene lost 0 bases, with 8 bases spanning the gap. The CDR3 covers 14 residues. CDR3 sequence reads: CASSGTVAKNIQYF. Here the CDR3 DNA reads TGCGCCAGCAGCGGCACGGTAGCCAAAAACATTCAGTACTTC.

The CDR3 here is CASSGAGGAYEQYF. In DNA form, the CDR3 reads TGTGCCAGCAGCGGGGCGGGAGGTGCCTACGAGCAGTACTTC. V usage is TRBV9 and J usage is TRBJ2-7, with 8 nucleotides matching TRBD2. CDR1 is SGDLS, CDR2 YYNGEE, per germline. This CDR3 has 14 residues. The J segment lost 2 bases and the V segment lost 3 bases, leaving 4 bases of the junction unmatched.

The chain uses TRBV27 and TRBJ2-7; TRBD1 matches at 9 bases. CDR3 size: 16 residues. CDR1 MNHEY and CDR2 SMNVEV come from the germline V gene (reference sequence). Unmatched junction bases numbered 13, after V lost 5 bases and J lost 5 bases. DNA of the CDR3: TGTGCCAGCAGTCCCCAATCGGGACAGGGTAGGAACGAGCAGTACTTC. Residues: CASSPQSGQGRNEQYF.